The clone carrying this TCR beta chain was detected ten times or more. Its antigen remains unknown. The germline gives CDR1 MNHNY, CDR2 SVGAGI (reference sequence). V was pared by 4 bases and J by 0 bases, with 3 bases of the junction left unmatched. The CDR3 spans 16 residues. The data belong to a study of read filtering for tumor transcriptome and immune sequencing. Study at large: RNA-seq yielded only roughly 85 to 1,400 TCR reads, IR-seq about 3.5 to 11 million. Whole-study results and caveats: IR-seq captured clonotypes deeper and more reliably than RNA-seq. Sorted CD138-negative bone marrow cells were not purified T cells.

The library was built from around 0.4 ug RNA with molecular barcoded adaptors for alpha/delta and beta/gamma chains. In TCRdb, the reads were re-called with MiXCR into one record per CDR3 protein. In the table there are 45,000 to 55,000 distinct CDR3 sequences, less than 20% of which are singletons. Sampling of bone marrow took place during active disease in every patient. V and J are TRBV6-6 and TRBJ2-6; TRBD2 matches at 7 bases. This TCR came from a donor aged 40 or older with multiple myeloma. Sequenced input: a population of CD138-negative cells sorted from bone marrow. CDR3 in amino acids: CASSSLADSGANVLTF. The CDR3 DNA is TGTGCCAGCAGTTCCCTAGCGGACTCTGGGGCCAACGTCCTGACTTTC.